This entry lists 18 T cell receptor beta chains sequenced from one sample in a study of cytomegalovirus exposure and HLA in healthy donors. Primers for the PCR totalled 60 Vbeta and 13 Jbeta. TCRdb's table, derived via immunoSEQ multiplex PCR, lists solely in-frame clones and lacks some. The sample has approximately 110,000 clones; around 15% are singletons. Sequencing was carried out using PBMCs. The origin of the receptors is a female donor in good health and CMV-seronegative.

This rearrangement joins TRBV13 to TRBJ2-3, with D perhaps matching TRBD1 (6 bases). CDR1 PRHDT and CDR2 FYEKMQ come from the germline V gene (reference sequence). The CDR3 is 15 amino acids. V gave up 5 bases and J gave up 0 bases, with 12 bases separating them. The CDR3 DNA sequence: TGTGCCAGCAGCCTGCGGCAGGGGAGCACAGATACGCAGTATTTT. Translating it yields CASSLRQGSTDTQYF. Looking up the rest from reference TRBV13 and TRBJ2-3 gives the full variable domain: AAGVIQSPRHLIKEKRETATLKCYPIPRHDTVYWYQQGPGQDPQFLISFYEKMQSDKGSIPDRFSAQQFSDYHSELNMSSLELGDSALYFCASSLRQGSTDTQYFGPGTRLTVL.

The chain is built from TRBV5-4 and TRBJ2-5, with TRBD2 matching over 7 bases. The CDR3 is 17 residues long. Germline V CDR1 and CDR2: SGHNT, YYREEE (reference sequence). The J segment lost 5 bases and the V segment lost 4 bases, leaving 17 bases of the junction unmatched. The CDR3 DNA sequence: TGTGCCAGCAGCCCCCGCTTCGGGGGGATGGGGGGGGAGACCCAGTACTTC. Translating gives CASSPRFGGMGGETQYF.

This clone was counted between two and nine times. The genes are TRBV7-9 and TRBJ1-1, with D perhaps matching TRBD1 (5 bases). Trimming stripped 5 bases from V and 0 bases from J, with 13 bases between. Per germline, CDR1 SEHNR and CDR2 FQNEAQ (reference sequence). The CDR3 is 15 amino acids. The CDR3 loop reads CASSAVQALNTEAFF. In DNA form, the CDR3 reads TGTGCCAGCAGCGCGGTACAGGCATTGAACACTGAAGCTTTCTTT.

The chain links TRBV29-1 to TRBJ1-1; tentatively, D is TRBD1 (6 bases). Germline V gene lookup returns CDR1 SQVTM and CDR2 ANQGSEA. Trimming removed 2 bases from V and 1 base from J, with 8 bases in between. The CDR3 has 13 residues. This chain's CDR3 is CSVERGGNTEAFF. In DNA, the CDR3 is TGCAGCGTTGAAAGGGGGGGGAACACTGAAGCTTTCTTT.

The chain links TRBV29-1 to TRBJ2-2, with 9 bases lining up with TRBD1. The trim removed 7 bases at V and 1 base at J, leaving 1 base unmatched. Looked up from germline, CDR1 is SQVTM and CDR2 is ANQGSEA. The CDR3 has 13 residues. The CDR3: CSGGQGNTGELFF. CDR3 DNA: TGCAGCGGGGGACAGGGGAACACCGGGGAGCTGTTTTTT.

This chain uses TRBV12-1 with TRBJ2-7; the table's D call, TRBD1, has no DNA check behind it. TRBV12-1 is deemed a pseudogene. The CDR3 is made up of 15 amino acids. The CDR3 is CASSFGRDRLYEQYF. CDR3 DNA sequence: TGTGCCAGCAGCTTTGGCCGGGACAGACTCTACGAGCAGTACTTC.

V and J are TRBV28 and TRBJ2-2, with TRBD2 matching over 8 bases. V was clipped by 9 bases and J by 5 bases; unmatched bases: 11. CDR1 and CDR2 from the germline V gene are MDHEN and SYDVKM. This CDR3 region has 15 residues. The CDR3 coding sequence is TGTGCCAGTATGGGGGGACTAGGAATAACCGGGGAGCTGTTTTTT. Residues: CASMGGLGITGELFF.

This clone has a handful of counts. The chain uses TRBV2 and TRBJ1-4; D is undetermined. The CDR3 loop spans 15 amino acids. Trimming removed 3 bases from V and 3 bases from J, with 11 bases in between. Germline-derived CDR1 and CDR2 are SNHLY and FYNNEI. The DNA for the CDR3 is TGTGCCAGCAGTGAGATGTGGGCACCTAATGAAAAACTGTTTTTT. Translation gives CASSEMWAPNEKLFF.

Only a few counts were recorded for this clone. The CDR3 protein is CASSEQTGRPETQYF. The CDR3 DNA reads TGTGCCAGCAGTGAACAGACAGGGAGGCCAGAGACCCAGTACTTC. V usage is TRBV6-1 and J usage is TRBJ2-5, with a weak D call TRBD1 (7 bases). This CDR3 contains 15 residues. V lost 2 bases to trimming and J lost 4 bases, with 14 bases between them. CDR1 and CDR2 from the germline V gene are MNHNS and SASEGT.

Notes on this clone: At one of its ends the junction is not consistent with the germline gene, which may arise from a read error. J is TRBJ2-5 and V is TRBV7-7, with 7 bases matching TRBD1. The CDR3 totals 14 residues. Germline V lookup: CDR1 SSHAT, CDR2 FNYEAQ (reference sequence). CDR3 coding DNA: TGTGCTAGCAGCTTAGAGGCAGGGGGAGAGACCCAGTACTTC. Residues: CASSLEAGGETQYF.

The chain employs TRBV7-8 and TRBJ2-1; perhaps TRBD2 as D (6 bases). CDR3 length equals 19 residues. CDR1 is SGHVS and CDR2 is FQNEAQ in the germline V gene. Trimming cost V 4 bases and J 5 bases, with 27 bases left between them. The DNA of the CDR3 is TGTGCCAGCAGCTCCCATCGTCGGCTAGCGCGGGGTGTTCACAATGAGCAGTTCTTC. Its translation is CASSSHRRLARGVHNEQFF.

The table lists this clone with a few counts. The chain employs TRBV10-3 and TRBJ1-1; 8 bases fit TRBD1. Germline V gives CDR1 ENHRY, CDR2 SYGVKD. The CDR3 loop spans 17 amino acids. V gave up 6 bases and J gave up 5 bases; unmatched junction bases: 17. The CDR3 coding sequence is TGTGCCATCAGCGATTTTCCGGGACAGGTCTCGGGGACTGAAGCTTTCTTT. Its protein is CAISDFPGQVSGTEAFF.

The rearrangement uses TRBV5-1 and TRBJ1-2; the D gene is possibly TRBD1 (6 bases). The CDR3 length is 13 residues. The ends were cut back, 5 bases at V and 4 bases at J, with 12 bases in the middle. CDR1 is SGHRS, CDR2 YFSETQ, per germline. The CDR3 loop reads CASSPDRIYGYTF. CDR3 bases: TGCGCCAGCAGTCCCGACAGGATCTATGGCTACACCTTC. Full variable domain (remainder filled in from reference TRBV5-1 and TRBJ1-2): KAGVTQTPRYLIKTRGQQVTLSCSPISGHRSVSWYQQTPGQGLQFLFEYFSETQRNKGNFPGRFSGRQFSNSRSEMNVSTLELGDSALYLCASSPDRIYGYTFGSGTRLTVV.

Many counts were recorded for this clone. In nucleotides, the CDR3 is TGCGCCAGCAGCTACCCGGGGCCGGGGGACACTGAAGCTTTCTTT. It translates to CASSYPGPGDTEAFF. The V call is TRBV23-1, the J call TRBJ1-1; possible D gene TRBD1, 5 bases. TRBV23-1 is treated as an ORF (open reading frame) with a function not yet certain. V gave up 6 bases and J gave up 3 bases, with 17 bases separating them. The CDR3 totals 15 residues.

The CDR3 region is CASIRTGARNTIYF. CDR3 in DNA: TGTGCCAGCATTCGGACAGGCGCGAGAAACACCATATATTTT. The J gene is TRBJ1-3, the V gene TRBV6-6; 7 nucleotides match TRBD1. CDR3 length: 14 residues. Germline V CDR1 and CDR2: MNHNY, SVGAGI (reference sequence). With 7 bases clipped from V and 5 bases from J, the junction kept 8 bases outside the gene matches.

In its sample, this clone was seen a few times. The chain links TRBV5-6 to TRBJ1-5; TRBD1 might be the D (5 bases). This CDR3 region has 14 residues. V gave up 0 bases and J gave up 3 bases, with 7 bases separating them. Per the germline V gene, CDR1 is SGHDT and CDR2 is YYEEEE. The CDR3 nucleotides read TGTGCCAGCAGCTTGGGGGGGGTCAATCAGCCCCAGCATTTT. Translating it yields CASSLGGVNQPQHF.

The gene calls are TRBV9 and TRBJ1-1, with TRBD1 matching over 10 bases. This CDR3 has 16 amino acids. With V trimmed by 4 bases and J by 0 bases, 6 bases remained unmatched. The germline V gene has CDR1 SGDLS and CDR2 YYNGEE. CDR3 nucleotides: TGTGCCAGCAGCACCGGGACAGGGGTTATGAACACTGAAGCTTTCTTT. It translates to CASSTGTGVMNTEAFF.

This clone showed up just a few times. The gene calls are TRBV7-3 and TRBJ2-2, with D maybe TRBD1 (6 bases). V shed 5 bases and J shed 8 bases, with 12 bases lying between them. The germline V gene encodes CDR1 SGHTA and CDR2 FQGTGA. The CDR3 covers 13 residues. The CDR3, as DNA: TGTGCCAGCAGCACGGCCGGGACAGGGGAGCTGTTTTTT. Translating it yields CASSTAGTGELFF.